This T cell receptor beta chain was sequenced during a study of shared clonotypes between healthy human individuals. In the case of this clone: Its ends do not fully match the called genes, so a read error is possible.

The CDR3 loop spans 14 amino acids. The germline V gene has CDR1 SEHNR and CDR2 FQNEAQ (reference sequence). Per the study methods: ImmunoSEQ output held junction-only sequences without quality scores, so filtering differed. The protocol was immunoSEQ multiplex PCR, while the TCRdb copy is restricted to in-frame clones and leaves out a portion. V and J calls and clone size are as listed in that table; D and trimming were resolved from the DNA. The sample holds approximately 810,000 clones, roughly 92% seen once. As defined, naive CD8 cells were CD45RO-negative and positively selected for CCR7, with terminally differentiated effector memory CD45RA+ cells excluded.

The genes are TRBV7-9 and TRBJ2-1; 7 bases are shared with TRBD1. The sample comprised naive CD8+ T cells sorted from blood. The source is a man between 25 and 39 years old in good health. The CDR3 loop is CGSTGTEVGNEQFF. The CDR3 DNA reads TGCGGGTCCACCGGGACAGAGGTGGGGAATGAGCAGTTCTTC.